Here is one T cell receptor beta chain with its context. What it recognizes is unknown. The source of the sample is a study of identical twins. TCRdb itself ran the 5' RACE reads through MiXCR, one entry per CDR3 protein. Of around 650,000 distinct CDR3 sequences in the sample, 7.1% were seen once. Findings and limits, study-wide: Out-of-frame TCR alpha sharing observed in monozygotic twins exceeded model estimates. Memory repertoires lacked the insertion deficit that abundant cord blood beta clonotypes showed.

V trimming: 6 bases; J trimming: 4 bases; junction bases outside the gene matches: 7. The CDR3 consists of 15 residues. Germline V CDR1 and CDR2: LGHDT, YNNKEL (reference sequence). This sample also belongs to another study, concerning yellow fever vaccine responses in identical twins.

The chain employs TRBV3-1 and TRBJ2-1, with 9 positions matching TRBD1. The sequenced material came from PBMCs. The origin of this receptor is a young woman in good health. For the CDR3, the DNA is TGTGCCAGCAGGCCCGGGACAGGGACATACAATGAGCAGTTCTTC. This sequence encodes CASRPGTGTYNEQFF.